Listed here are 15 T cell receptor beta chains from one sample, sequenced in a study of T cells after yellow fever vaccination. TCRdb redid the calling of the 5' RACE reads with MiXCR, one entry per CDR3 protein. The table includes 120,000 or so distinct CDR3 sequences, roughly 15% detected once. The material was CD8+ T cells sorted from PBMCs, obtained 5 days after the yellow fever booster vaccination. These receptors all stem from a man younger than 35 who received the YFV17D yellow fever vaccine.

J is TRBJ1-1 and V is TRBV5-5; D unresolved. Germline CDR1 reads SGHKS; CDR2 reads YYEKEE (reference sequence). The CDR3 is 16 amino acids. V was trimmed by 1 base and J by 0 bases, leaving 13 bases between them. Here the CDR3 reads CASSLNSLIMNTEAFF. In DNA form, the CDR3 reads TGTGCCAGCAGCTTGAATAGCCTTATTATGAACACTGAAGCTTTCTTT. The entire variable domain, with the rest obtained from reference TRBV5-5 and TRBJ1-1, is as follows: DAGVTQSPTHLIKTRGQQVTLRCSPISGHKSVSWYQQVLGQGPQFIFQYYEKEERGRGNFPDRFSARQFPNYSSELNVNALLLGDSALYLCASSLNSLIMNTEAFFGQGTRLTVV.

This clonotype was detected many times. This chain connects TRBV4-1 to TRBJ1-1; D is undetermined. In germline, CDR1 is MGHRA, CDR2 YSYEKL. This CDR3 contains 12 residues. With 1 base removed from V and 8 bases from J, the gap between germline ends came to 8 bases. The CDR3 spells CASSQGVTEAFF. The CDR3 nucleotides read TGCGCCAGCAGCCAAGGTGTTACAGAAGCTTTCTTT.

The J gene is TRBJ2-5, the V gene TRBV20-1; D is undetermined. V was cut by 0 bases and J by 3 bases, with 14 bases left in between. The CDR3 contains 15 residues. Germline CDR1 reads DFQATT; CDR2 reads SNEGSKA (reference sequence). CDR3 amino acids: CSARDGDKPKETQYF. The DNA for the CDR3 is TGCAGTGCTAGAGATGGTGACAAGCCCAAAGAGACCCAGTACTTC.

This clonotype was seen a handful of times. The chain carries TRBV12-3 or TRBV12-4 and TRBJ2-7, with 8 nucleotides matching TRBD1. After removal of 1 base from V and 5 bases from J, the junction contained 7 bases not matched to a gene. The CDR3 spans 15 residues. CDR3 in amino acids: CASSLGEQGGDEQYF. In DNA form, the CDR3 reads TGTGCCAGCAGTTTAGGGGAACAGGGGGGCGACGAGCAGTACTTC.

This clonotype was observed a handful of times. V and J are TRBV9 and TRBJ2-1; no definite D call. The CDR3 covers 15 residues. Germline CDR1 is SGDLS and CDR2 is YYNGEE. Trimming left V 4 bases short and J 8 bases short, with 19 bases between. The CDR3 loop is CASSSRLLPGDEQFF. For the CDR3, the DNA is TGTGCCAGCAGCTCTCGACTGCTGCCTGGCGATGAGCAGTTCTTC.

J is TRBJ2-5 and V is TRBV7-9; TRBD2 is a possible D gene (6 bases). The ends were cut back, 4 bases at V and 1 base at J, with 10 bases in the middle. Per germline, CDR1 SEHNR and CDR2 FQNEAQ (reference sequence). CDR3 size: 14 residues. The CDR3 nucleotides read TGTGCCAGCAGCTGGGTAGCGGCCCAAGAGACCCAGTACTTC. Translated, it gives CASSWVAAQETQYF.

At least ten counts were recorded for this clonotype. The chain's CDR3 is CASSQGQGGNQPQHF. CDR3 in DNA: TGTGCCAGCAGCCAGGGACAGGGGGGAAATCAGCCCCAGCATTTT. The J gene is TRBJ1-5, the V gene TRBV4-2, with TRBD1 matching 11 bases. The V gene end was trimmed by 3 bases and the J gene end by 4 bases; junction bases not matched to a gene: 2. Germline V gene sequence: CDR1 LGHNA, CDR2 YNFKEQ. The length of the CDR3 is 15 residues.

This clonotype occurred a few times. The V gene is TRBV6-2 or TRBV6-3, the J gene TRBJ2-2; D gene uncertain. The CDR3 is made up of 11 amino acids. Trimming stripped 8 bases from V and 6 bases from J, with 7 bases between. Germline CDR1 and CDR2: MNHEY and SVGEGT. The CDR3 spells CASRQAGELFF. CDR3 coding DNA: TGTGCCAGCCGGCAGGCCGGGGAGCTGTTTTTT.

This sequence joins TRBV7-8 and TRBJ2-5; no clear D. This CDR3 region has 17 residues. Between the trimmed V and J ends, which lost 5 bases and 2 bases, there was a span of 21 bases. Germline V CDR1 and CDR2: SGHVS, FQNEAQ. CDR3 in DNA: TGTGCCAGCAGCCCGAGAGGCTACCACCCTCAACAAGAGACCCAGTACTTC. As protein: CASSPRGYHPQQETQYF.

The V and J genes are TRBV28 and TRBJ1-1; D remains ambiguous. Deletions cut 10 bases from V and 7 bases from J, with 25 bases between. Germline V gene sequence: CDR1 MDHEN, CDR2 SYDVKM. The CDR3 contains 15 residues. The CDR3 reads CATRLGEISTVEAFF. The DNA of the CDR3 is TGTGCCACGAGACTAGGAGAGATCAGCACAGTTGAAGCTTTCTTT.

The CDR3 protein is CASSLERVYTGELFF. DNA for the CDR3: TGTGCCAGCAGCTTAGAACGGGTTTACACCGGGGAGCTGTTTTTT. The V call is TRBV11-1, the J call TRBJ2-2; the D is unclear. The CDR3 runs to 15 residues. Trimming took 1 base from V and 3 from J, leaving 9 bases between them. Germline lookup yields CDR1 SGHAT and CDR2 FQDESV (reference sequence).

A few counts support this clonotype. This chain links TRBV6-5 with TRBJ2-5, with 7 bases aligning to TRBD1. The CDR3 contains 14 residues. Germline assignment: CDR1 MNHEY and CDR2 SVGAGI. After removal of 2 bases from V and 4 bases from J, the junction contained 4 bases not matched to a gene. The CDR3 loop reads CASSYRGRGETQYF. In nucleotides, the CDR3 is TGTGCCAGCAGTTACAGGGGGCGAGGAGAGACCCAGTACTTC.

This clonotype showed up just a few times. V and J are TRBV6-2 or TRBV6-3 and TRBJ2-1; D not certain. Germline CDR1 and CDR2: MNHEY and SVGEGT. This CDR3 has 13 amino acids. The ends were cut back, 9 bases at V and 5 bases at J, with 14 bases in the middle. CDR3: CARNFCAHNEQFF. The CDR3 DNA follows: TGTGCCAGAAACTTCTGTGCCCACAATGAGCAGTTCTTC.

The sample holds a few counts of this clonotype. The gene calls are TRBV12-3 or TRBV12-4 and TRBJ2-7; D not resolved. The V end was cut by 5 bases, the J end by 7 bases, with 9 bases between. This CDR3 is 11 amino acids long. CDR3 in amino acids: CASSQSMEQYF. The CDR3 bases are TGTGCCAGCAGTCAATCAATGGAGCAGTACTTC.

The chain joins TRBV20-1 to TRBJ2-3, with D perhaps matching TRBD2 (5 bases). CDR1 and CDR2 (germline): DFQATT, SNEGSKA (reference sequence). The CDR3 loop spans 15 amino acids. V shed 5 bases and J shed 0 bases, with 15 bases lying between them. Here the CDR3 DNA reads TGCAGTGCTGACATTTATTGGGAGAGCACAGATACGCAGTATTTT. Translating gives CSADIYWESTDTQYF.